This is a list of T cell receptor beta chains from one sample in a study of cytomegalovirus exposure and HLA in healthy donors. The table came from immunoSEQ multiplex PCR; TCRdb's copy has only in-frame clones and leaves some out. The sample's table shows 110,000 to 150,000 clones. The sequenced sample was PBMCs. These receptors all stem from a man between 35 and 55 years old in good health and CMV-seronegative. Both conserved end residues are part of each CDR3. A D gene is named only where the DNA matches it firmly.

cdr3_nt | cdr3_aa | j_call | d_call | v_call
TGTGCCAGCAGCTTAACGTCCAGGGTAAATGAGCAGTTCTTC | CASSLTSRVNEQFF | TRBJ2-1 | - | TRBV7-3
TGTGCCAGCAGCTTGTTGGCGGGGGTTAGCACAGATACGCAGTATTTT | CASSLLAGVSTDTQYF | TRBJ2-3 | TRBD2 | TRBV5-4
TGTGCCAGCAGCTTAGAGGGAACCTATGGCTACACCTTC | CASSLEGTYGYTF | TRBJ1-2 | - | TRBV7-3
TGTGCCAGCAGCTTAGAGGCATACGAGCAGTACTTC | CASSLEAYEQYF | TRBJ2-7 | - | TRBV11-2
TGCGCCAGCAGCTTGGCCGCGAGGAACACCGGGGAGCTGTTTTTT | CASSLAARNTGELFF | TRBJ2-2 | - | TRBV5-1
TGTGCCAGTAGTATGGACAGTTTTCAGCCCCAGCATTTT | CASSMDSFQPQHF | TRBJ1-5 | - | TRBV19
TGTGCCGGTAGCAACAGGGAGAACACCGGGGAGCTGTTTTTT | CAGSNRENTGELFF | TRBJ2-2 | - | TRBV19
TGTGCCAGCAGTATCGGGACAGGCAATCAGCCCCAGCATTTT | CASSIGTGNQPQHF | TRBJ1-5 | TRBD1 | TRBV25-1
TGCAGCGTTTCGGGGAGGAACACTGAAGCTTTCTTT | CSVSGRNTEAFF | TRBJ1-1 | - | TRBV29-1
TGTGCCAGCAGTGAAGCGGAGGGCTCTAACTATGGCTACACCTTC | CASSEAEGSNYGYTF | TRBJ1-2 | - | TRBV6-1
TGTGCCATCAGTGAAGTGAGCGGGGAGCTGTTTTTT | CAISEVSGELFF | TRBJ2-2 | - | TRBV10-3